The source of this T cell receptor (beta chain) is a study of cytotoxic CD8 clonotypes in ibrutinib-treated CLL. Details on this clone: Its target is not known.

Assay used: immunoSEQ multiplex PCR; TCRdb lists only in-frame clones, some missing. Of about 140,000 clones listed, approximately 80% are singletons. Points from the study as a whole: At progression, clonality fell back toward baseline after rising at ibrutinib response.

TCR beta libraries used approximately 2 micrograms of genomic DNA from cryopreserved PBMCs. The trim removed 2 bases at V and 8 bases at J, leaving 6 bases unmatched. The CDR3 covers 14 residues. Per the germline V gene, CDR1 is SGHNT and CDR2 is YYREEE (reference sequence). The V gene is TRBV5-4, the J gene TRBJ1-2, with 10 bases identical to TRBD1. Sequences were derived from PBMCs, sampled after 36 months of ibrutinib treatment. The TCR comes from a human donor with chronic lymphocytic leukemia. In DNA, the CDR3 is TGTGCCAGCAGCTTTTCGACAGGGGGCTACGGCTACACCTTC. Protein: CASSFSTGGYGYTF. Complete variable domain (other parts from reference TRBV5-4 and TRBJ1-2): ETGVTQSPTHLIKTRGQQVTLRCSSQSGHNTVSWYQQALGQGPQFIFQYYREEENGRGNFPPRFSGLQFPNYSSELNVNALELDDSALYLCASSFSTGGYGYTFGSGTRLTVV.